The 9 T cell receptor beta chains below come from one sample, sequenced in a study of blood T cell repertoires in COVID-19. Assay used: immunoSEQ multiplex PCR; TCRdb lists only in-frame clones, some missing. Found here are 450,000 to 600,000 clones, 87% of them singletons; the top ten hold under 0.85%. What was sequenced was PBMCs or T cells enriched from blood (not recorded which). The receptors were gathered from a young woman who had recovered from COVID-19.

The chain carries TRBV5-4 and TRBJ2-5, with 9 bases lining up with TRBD2. The V gene's germline CDR1 is SGHNT and CDR2 YYREEE (reference sequence). The CDR3 extends over 15 amino acids. With V trimmed by 6 bases and J by 3 bases, 9 bases remained unmatched. The CDR3 region is CASTLGIAGEETQYF. CDR3 coding DNA: TGTGCCAGCACCCTGGGAATAGCGGGGGAAGAGACCCAGTACTTC. Full variable domain (remainder filled in from reference TRBV5-4 and TRBJ2-5): ETGVTQSPTHLIKTRGQQVTLRCSSQSGHNTVSWYQQALGQGPQFIFQYYREEENGRGNFPPRFSGLQFPNYSSELNVNALELDDSALYLCASTLGIAGEETQYFGPGTRLLVL.

The chain links TRBV5-1 to TRBJ1-1; 9 bases agree with TRBD1. The germline V gene encodes CDR1 SGHRS and CDR2 YFSETQ. J gave up 8 bases and V 0 bases, and 8 bases lay outside the gene matches. This CDR3 has 15 amino acids. The CDR3 region is CASSLDRTGDREAFF. The CDR3, as DNA: TGCGCCAGCAGCTTGGATAGGACAGGGGATAGGGAAGCTTTCTTT.

The CDR3, as DNA: TGTGCCAGTACCCCGACCGGGACAGGGTATTCACCCCTCCACTTT. It specifies CASTPTGTGYSPLHF. The V gene is TRBV19, the J gene TRBJ1-6; 9 bases fit TRBD1. Germline trimming cut 7 bases from V and 8 bases from J; bases unmatched to any gene: 9. This CDR3 comprises 15 residues. The germline CDR1 and CDR2 sequences are LNHDA and SQIVND (reference sequence).

For this clone: Additional DNA sequences in this sample encode the identical CDR3. The chain joins TRBV5-1 to TRBJ1-2; 7 bases are a match to TRBD1. V lost 0 bases and J lost 8; bases outside the gene matches: 4. CDR3 length equals 13 residues. Germline V gives CDR1 SGHRS, CDR2 YFSETQ. CDR3 in DNA: TGCGCCAGCAGCTTGGGGCAGGGGGACGGCTACACCTTC. Translating gives CASSLGQGDGYTF.

V and J are TRBV7-8 and TRBJ2-5, with 13 bases aligning to TRBD2. The CDR3 is 16 residues long. Per the germline V gene, CDR1 is SGHVS and CDR2 is FQNEAQ. With V trimmed by 5 bases and J by 2 bases, 5 bases remained unmatched. The CDR3 here is CASSQRTSGGQETQYF. The CDR3 DNA reads TGTGCCAGCAGCCAGAGGACTAGCGGGGGTCAAGAGACCCAGTACTTC.

This clone was detected only once. This chain's CDR3 is CSVDPWTGGDGYTF. The CDR3 DNA reads as TGCAGCGTTGACCCATGGACAGGGGGAGATGGCTACACCTTC. The chain has TRBV29-1 and TRBJ1-2; 10 positions agree with TRBD1. The CDR3 has 14 amino acids. V shed 3 bases and J 6 bases; nucleotides not matched to a gene: 7. In germline, CDR1 is SQVTM, CDR2 ANQGSEA. The full variable domain, in which reference TRBV29-1 and TRBJ1-2 provide the parts outside the CDR3, is SAVISQKPSRDICQRGTSLTIQCQVDSQVTMMFWYRQQPGQSLTLIATANQGSEATYESGFVIDKFPISRPNLTFSTLTVSNMSPEDSSIYLCSVDPWTGGDGYTFGSGTRLTVV.

The V gene is TRBV2, the J gene TRBJ1-5, with D unresolved. CDR1 SNHLY and CDR2 FYNNEI come from the germline V gene. V dropped 2 bases and J dropped 7 bases, with 15 bases sitting between them. This CDR3 is 15 amino acids long. The chain's CDR3 is CASSEIKGGRQPQHF. The CDR3 DNA reads TGTGCCAGCAGTGAAATAAAGGGAGGGAGGCAGCCCCAGCATTTT.

This chain uses TRBV19 with TRBJ1-2; 7 nucleotides agree with TRBD1. The V and J ends lost 8 bases and 6 bases, in that order; junction bases with no gene match: 12. The germline CDR1 and CDR2 sequences are LNHDA and SQIVND (reference sequence). The CDR3 contains 14 residues. The CDR3 region has the DNA TGTGCCAGTTCGCGAGGGGGCGCATGGGATGGCTACACCTTC. It is translated as CASSRGGAWDGYTF.

The rearrangement uses TRBV6-6 and TRBJ1-2; no definite D call. Germline V lookup: CDR1 MNHNY, CDR2 SVGAGI (reference sequence). V was pared by 0 bases and J by 3 bases, with 8 bases between. This CDR3 is 14 amino acids long. The CDR3 DNA follows: TGTGCCAGCAGTTACTCGGGGAGTCACTATGGCTACACCTTC. Translating gives CASSYSGSHYGYTF.